A single sample is the source of the 12 T cell receptor beta chains below, sequenced in a study of blood T cells in healthy people across ages. Combining a sample-barcoded 5' primer with a J-beta primer mix, a second PCR ran for roughly 7 to 11 cycles. TCRdb ran MiXCR on the 5' RACE reads and lists one entry per CDR3 protein. The sample contains about 730,000 distinct CDR3 sequences, 35% to 45% of which appear only once. The specimen was blood. The receptors were sampled from a woman aged 60 to 75 in good health.

V usage is TRBV28 and J usage is TRBJ2-3; 10 bases agree with TRBD2. The CDR3 sequence is 15 residues long. The trim removed 2 bases at V and 4 bases at J, leaving 3 bases unmatched. Germline loops: CDR1 MDHEN, CDR2 SYDVKM. In DNA form, the CDR3 reads TGTGCCAGCAGTTTACTAGCGGGAGCGTCAGATACGCAGTATTTT. This sequence encodes CASSLLAGASDTQYF.

This chain uses TRBV20-1 with TRBJ1-1; 7 nucleotides agree with TRBD1. CDR1 is DFQATT and CDR2 is SNEGSKA in the germline V gene (reference sequence). The CDR3 has 12 residues. The trim removed 5 bases at V and 11 bases at J, leaving 11 bases unmatched. The CDR3 DNA reads TGCAGTGCTGGATTCTCCGACAGGGCGGCTTTCTTT. Translating gives CSAGFSDRAAFF.

This clonotype has ten or more counts. The chain combines TRBV7-2 with TRBJ2-5; 10 bases match TRBD1. Germline CDR1 reads SGHTA; CDR2 reads FQGNSA. CDR3 length: 15 residues. After removal of 5 bases from V and 5 bases from J, the junction contained 8 bases not matched to a gene. The CDR3 sequence: CASSGLPGQGETQYF. The DNA for the CDR3 is TGTGCCAGCAGCGGATTGCCGGGACAGGGGGAGACCCAGTACTTC.

This clonotype was seen ten or more times. The rearrangement uses TRBV5-1 and TRBJ1-2, with D unresolved. Germline values: CDR1 SGHRS, CDR2 YFSETQ. This CDR3 region has 15 residues. V lost 3 bases, J lost 4 bases, and 16 bases lay in between. CDR3 region: CASSSNSGMSYGYTF. CDR3 in DNA: TGCGCCAGCAGCTCGAATTCCGGGATGTCCTATGGCTACACCTTC.

The V and J genes are TRBV30 and TRBJ1-1; D call uncertain. Germline CDR1 reads GTSNPN; CDR2 reads SVGIG (reference sequence). Trimming cost V 2 bases and J 0 bases, with 10 bases left between them. The CDR3 has 14 residues. The CDR3 nucleotides are TGTGCCTGGAGTATAGGACCCGTGAACACTGAAGCTTTCTTT. It yields the protein CAWSIGPVNTEAFF. The variable domain in full, completed from reference TRBV30 and TRBJ1-1, reads SQTIHQWPATLVQPVGSPLSLECTVEGTSNPNLYWYRQAAGRGLQLLFYSVGIGQISSEVPQNLSASRPQDRQFILSSKKLLLSDSGFYLCAWSIGPVNTEAFFGQGTRLTVV.

The chain joins TRBV24-1 to TRBJ2-1, with a tentative D call TRBD2 (5 bases). Germline V gene lookup returns CDR1 KGHDR and CDR2 SFDVKD. The CDR3 runs to 14 residues. V lost 4 bases to trimming and J lost 7 bases, with 13 bases between them. CDR3 in amino acids: CATSDSGRTNEQFF. The CDR3 DNA sequence: TGTGCCACCAGTGACTCAGGACGGACTAATGAGCAGTTCTTC.

The chain is built from TRBV29-1 and TRBJ2-5; the D gene is possibly TRBD2 (7 bases). The length of the CDR3 is 12 residues. CDR1 and CDR2 from the germline V gene are SQVTM and ANQGSEA. V lost 3 bases and J 7 bases, leaving 12 bases between the germline ends. CDR3 region: CSVDREGGTQYF. CDR3 nucleotide sequence: TGCAGCGTTGACAGGGAGGGGGGGACCCAGTACTTC.

Here the CDR3 DNA reads TGTGCCTGGAGCGTCGGACAGTTTGGCTACACCTTC. It specifies CAWSVGQFGYTF. The rearrangement uses TRBV30 and TRBJ1-2, with D perhaps TRBD1 (6 bases). This CDR3 comprises 12 residues. Germline V gives CDR1 GTSNPN, CDR2 SVGIG (reference sequence). Trimming took 3 bases from V and 7 from J, leaving 12 bases between them.

The rearrangement uses TRBV7-6 and TRBJ1-5; D may be TRBD1 (5 bases). Germline CDR1 and CDR2: SGHVS and FNYEAQ. The CDR3 length is 15 residues. V was cut by 5 bases and J by 6 bases, with 17 bases left in between. Written as DNA, the CDR3 is TGTGCCAGCAGCCCCGCCGTGAGGGGCGGTCAGCCCCAGCATTTT. It codes for CASSPAVRGGQPQHF.

V usage is TRBV7-6 and J usage is TRBJ1-5; maybe TRBD1 (5 bases). Germline CDR1 reads SGHVS; CDR2 reads FNYEAQ. V was trimmed by 8 bases and J by 5 bases, leaving 10 bases between them. The CDR3 spans 12 residues. CDR3 DNA: TGTGCCAGCGGCGGCAGGGATCAGCCCCAGCATTTT. Translating gives CASGGRDQPQHF.

The chain uses TRBV9 and TRBJ1-6; no clear D gene. The CDR3 has 15 residues. V was clipped by 0 bases and J by 9 bases, with 13 bases between them. CDR1 is SGDLS, CDR2 YYNGEE, per germline. The chain's CDR3 is CASSVAAAVVSPLHF. The CDR3 DNA is TGTGCCAGCAGCGTAGCAGCAGCAGTGGTTTCACCCCTCCACTTT. Full variable domain (remainder filled in from reference TRBV9 and TRBJ1-6): DSGVTQTPKHLITATGQRVTLRCSPRSGDLSVYWYQQSLDQGLQFLIQYYNGEERAKGNILERFSAQQFPDLHSELNLSSLELGDSALYFCASSVAAAVVSPLHFGNGTRLTVT.

CDR3 sequence (DNA): TGTGCCAGCAGCTTGTTAGGTTCTGTTATGGAGACCCAGTACTTC. Protein: CASSLLGSVMETQYF. J is TRBJ2-5 and V is TRBV5-5; no clear D. V lost 1 base and J lost 5, with 15 bases in between. The CDR3 length is 15 residues. Germline CDR1 and CDR2: SGHKS and YYEKEE (reference sequence).